This T cell receptor beta chain was recovered during a study of blood T cell repertoires in COVID-19. Produced via immunoSEQ multiplex PCR; TCRdb's table is partial and in-frame only. This table holds a few hundred thousand clones, approximately 90% found once. This clone was seen at least ten times. Sequenced material: PBMCs or T cells enriched from blood (not recorded which). The origin of this receptor is a woman under 30 who had recovered from COVID-19.

The CDR3 bases are TGTGCCTGGAGTGTGGGAGCCTACTACACCTTC. The encoded protein is CAWSVGAYYTF. The genes are TRBV30 and TRBJ1-2, with D unresolved. The CDR3 extends over 11 amino acids. Between the trimmed V and J ends, which lost 0 bases and 10 bases, there was a span of 9 bases. CDR1 is GTSNPN and CDR2 is SVGIG in the germline V gene (reference sequence).